Presented here are 8 T cell receptor beta chains from one specimen sequenced in a study of immune evolution from preneoplasia to lung adenocarcinoma. Sequenced by immunoSEQ multiplex PCR; TCRdb stores in-frame clones only, minus some. The sample gives some 10,000 clones, 80% to 90% of which show up once; less than 3.5% is in the top ten. Input material: FFPE minimally invasive lung adenocarcinoma tissue. These receptors were collected from a person between 65 and 79 years old with lung adenocarcinoma.

The chain couples TRBV4-1 to TRBJ2-7; TRBD1 or TRBD2 may be the D gene (6 bases each). CDR1 MGHRA and CDR2 YSYEKL come from the germline V gene. CDR3 size: 15 residues. Between the trimmed V and J ends, which lost 0 bases and 4 bases, there was a span of 13 bases. CDR3 in amino acids: CASSQDREGGYEQYF. The CDR3 DNA follows: TGCGCCAGCAGCCAAGATCGGGAAGGGGGGTACGAGCAGTACTTC.

The chain joins TRBV6-6 to TRBJ1-5, with D unresolved. V was pared by 6 bases and J by 6 bases, with 9 bases between. CDR3 length: 12 residues. Germline loops: CDR1 MNHNY, CDR2 SVGAGI (reference sequence). CDR3 DNA sequence: TGTGCCAGCAGGAGCGGTCCTCAGCCCCAGCATTTT. This sequence encodes CASRSGPQPQHF.

The chain links TRBV28 to TRBJ1-2; D is ambiguous. Trimming cost V 8 bases and J 7 bases, with 20 bases left between them. The length of the CDR3 is 14 residues. Germline loops: CDR1 MDHEN, CDR2 SYDVKM. CDR3 protein: CASHWGAASGGYTF. In nucleotides, the CDR3 is TGTGCCAGCCATTGGGGTGCGGCGTCTGGTGGCTACACCTTC.

The chain joins TRBV14 to TRBJ2-7; 8 bases are a match to TRBD1. This CDR3 spans 13 amino acids. V dropped 4 bases and J dropped 11; count of bases not matched to a gene: 10. Germline V gene sequence: CDR1 SGHDN, CDR2 FVKESK. CDR3 region: CASSRDRGVSKYF. The CDR3, as DNA: TGTGCCAGCAGCCGTGACAGGGGAGTGAGTAAGTACTTC.

J is TRBJ1-2 and V is TRBV11-3; no reliable D call. Trimming shortened V by 5 bases and J by 7 bases, and 14 bases separated the two germline ends. CDR1 and CDR2 from the germline V gene are SGHNT and YENEEA. The CDR3 is 13 residues long. DNA of the CDR3: TGTGCCAGCAGCCCAGACACCTTCGGTGGCTACACCTTC. Protein: CASSPDTFGGYTF.

The CDR3 DNA sequence: TGTGCCAGCAGCTTGCTTGAGAGGGAAGAGACCCAGTACTTC. It translates to CASSLLEREETQYF. V gene TRBV11-3 combines with J gene TRBJ2-5, with D maybe TRBD2 (5 bases). The germline V gene has CDR1 SGHNT and CDR2 YENEEA. This CDR3 is built from 14 residues. Trimming took off 3 bases at V and 3 bases at J, with 11 bases between the two ends.

V gene TRBV9 combines with J gene TRBJ1-1, with a tentative D call TRBD1 (5 bases). The V gene lost 0 bases and the J gene lost 3 bases, with 12 bases spanning the gap. CDR1 is SGDLS and CDR2 is YYNGEE in the germline V gene. CDR3 size: 15 residues. This chain's CDR3 is CASSVGGQRYTEAFF. The CDR3 DNA reads TGTGCCAGCAGCGTAGGCGGACAAAGGTACACTGAAGCTTTCTTT.

This chain uses TRBV27 with TRBJ1-1, with D possibly TRBD1 on 5 matching bases. The CDR3 runs 15 residues. V lost 5 bases and J lost 0, with 13 bases in between. Germline V gives CDR1 MNHEY, CDR2 SMNVEV (reference sequence). The CDR3 spells CASSQRQSMNTEAFF. CDR3 nucleotide sequence: TGTGCCAGCAGTCAACGACAGTCCATGAACACTGAAGCTTTCTTT.